The entry below gives a single T cell receptor (beta chain) sequence along with its context. The source of the sample is a study of technical replicates of blood from several donors. Data came from immunoSEQ multiplex PCR; TCRdb stores just in-frame clones and leaves some out. There are about 58,000 clones in the sample; roughly nine tenths occur only once, and approximately 3.6% lies in the top ten. Germline V gives CDR1 SQVTM, CDR2 ANQGSEA. V gave up 7 bases and J gave up 5 bases, with 17 bases separating them. The CDR3 loop spans 13 amino acids. What was sequenced was PBMCs. This clonotype was obtained from a human donor in good health. Some clones in this sample may be carry-over from other donors' samples. The rearrangement links TRBV29-1 to TRBJ2-5; D may be TRBD1 (6 bases). CDR3 region: CSAWSRGKETQYF. The CDR3 DNA follows: TGCAGCGCCTGGAGTAGGGGGAAGGAGACCCAGTACTTC.